These 6 T cell receptor beta chains were sequenced from one sample in a study of CD8 T cells in Susac syndrome. An amount of RNA that ranged from about 0.45 to 1 ug was reverse transcribed with random hexamers. TCRdb processed the immunoSEQ multiplex PCR reads anew with MiXCR; each CDR3 protein has one entry. This sample yields 84,000 or so distinct CDR3 sequences, of which around 94% are seen a single time; roughly 0.97% belongs to the top ten. Sequencing used CD8+ T cells from PBMCs. These receptors came from a human donor with Susac syndrome.

The chain employs TRBV6-4 and TRBJ2-3, with 8 positions matching TRBD2. V dropped 5 bases and J dropped 2; count of bases not matched to a gene: 3. This CDR3 is 14 amino acids long. The germline CDR1 and CDR2 sequences are MRHNA and SNTAGT. The CDR3, as DNA: TGTGCCAGCAGTAGCGGGGGCCACACAGATACGCAGTATTTT. Translated: CASSSGGHTDTQYF.

The chain joins TRBV5-6 to TRBJ2-7; D remains ambiguous. The V end lost 2 bases, the J end lost 3 bases, and 12 bases lay between the germline ends. The germline V gene has CDR1 SGHDT and CDR2 YYEEEE. The CDR3 loop spans 14 amino acids. For the CDR3, the DNA is TGTGCCAGCAGCTTAACCCCCTCCGGCTACGAGCAGTACTTC. Translated: CASSLTPSGYEQYF.

The chain employs TRBV6-2 or TRBV6-3 and TRBJ2-5; no reliable D call. The CDR3 runs to 14 residues. Trimming stripped 0 bases from V and 4 bases from J, with 9 bases between. Germline loops: CDR1 MNHEY, CDR2 SVGEGT. The CDR3 loop reads CASSYSSRGETQYF. Written as DNA, the CDR3 is TGTGCCAGCAGTTACTCGAGTCGCGGAGAGACCCAGTACTTC.

The rearrangement uses TRBV25-1 and TRBJ2-2; D not resolved. Germline V gene data show CDR1 as MGHDK and CDR2 as SYGVNS. The CDR3 totals 13 residues. The ends were cut back, 5 bases at V and 9 bases at J, with 13 bases in the middle. DNA for the CDR3: TGTGCCAGCAGTTTAGTCCTCGGCCGGGAGCTGTTTTTT. Protein: CASSLVLGRELFF.

This chain uses TRBV18 with TRBJ2-7, with D possibly being TRBD1 (6 bases). The CDR3 sequence is 18 residues long. Trimming shortened V by 3 bases and J by 0 bases, and 21 bases separated the two germline ends. Germline CDR1 is KGHSH and CDR2 is LQKENI. The CDR3 is CASSPSFGRDIYSYEQYF. DNA of the CDR3: TGTGCCAGCTCACCGAGCTTTGGACGGGACATCTACTCCTACGAGCAGTACTTC.

The gene calls are TRBV6-5 and TRBJ2-2; D not certain. The CDR3 totals 13 residues. Germline-derived CDR1 and CDR2 are MNHEY and SVGAGI. The V end was cut by 3 bases, the J end by 2 bases, with 4 bases between. The CDR3 protein is CASSYHNTGELFF. In DNA, the CDR3 is TGTGCCAGCAGTTATCATAACACCGGGGAGCTGTTTTTT.